Below are 10 T cell receptor beta chains sequenced from a single sample in a study of shared clonotypes between healthy human individuals. Assay: immunoSEQ multiplex PCR; the TCRdb copy retains only in-frame clones and omits some. The sample has under 1,100,000 clones; around 78% are singletons. The source material was memory CD4+ T cells from PBMCs. Subset of the sample: CD45RA-negative fraction. The origin of the receptors is a young man in good health. Some clones in this sample may be carry-over from other donors' samples.

This clone has at least ten counts. Additional DNA sequences in this sample encode the identical CDR3. J is TRBJ1-4 and V is TRBV29-1, with D perhaps TRBD1 (5 bases). The V end lost 6 bases, the J end lost 7 bases, and 12 bases lay between the germline ends. The V gene's germline CDR1 is SQVTM and CDR2 ANQGSEA. CDR3 length: 12 residues. CDR3 nucleotide sequence: TGCAGCGTCGCAGGGAGAAGTGAAAAACTGTTTTTT. Translating gives CSVAGRSEKLFF.

Comment on this clone: Other nucleotide sequences in the sample specify the same CDR3. This rearrangement joins TRBV27 to TRBJ1-1; 7 positions agree with TRBD1. This CDR3 region has 17 residues. The ends lost 3 bases at V and 4 bases at J; junction bases unmatched: 14. From germline, CDR1 is MNHEY and CDR2 SMNVEV (reference sequence). CDR3 sequence reads: CASSLDRKVSSFTEAFF. In DNA, the CDR3 is TGTGCCAGCAGTTTGGACAGGAAGGTCAGTAGTTTCACTGAAGCTTTCTTT.

This rearrangement joins TRBV9 to TRBJ2-6, with 9 bases fitting TRBD1. CDR1 is SGDLS and CDR2 is YYNGEE in the germline V gene. The CDR3 runs to 16 residues. V lost 4 bases to trimming and J lost 2 bases; unmatched junction nucleotides: 4. CDR3 sequence: CASSPTGGTGANVLTF. The CDR3 coding sequence is TGTGCCAGCAGCCCAACAGGGGGCACTGGGGCCAACGTCCTGACTTTC.

This sequence joins TRBV4-2 and TRBJ2-1; 7 bases match TRBD2. The CDR3 sequence is 16 residues long. The germline V gene encodes CDR1 LGHNA and CDR2 YNFKEQ. J was trimmed by 7 bases and V by 1 base; bases with no gene match: 10. CDR3 protein: CASSQVWGRGENEQFF. The CDR3 DNA is TGTGCCAGCAGCCAAGTTTGGGGGAGGGGCGAAAATGAGCAGTTCTTC.

The V and J genes are TRBV6-1 and TRBJ1-1; 7 bases align to TRBD1. V lost 6 bases, J lost 1 base, and 5 bases stayed unmatched. Germline V gene sequence: CDR1 MNHNS, CDR2 SASEGT. The CDR3 consists of 14 residues. The CDR3, as DNA: TGTGCCAGCAGACTGGACAGGTGGAACACTGAAGCTTTCTTT. It codes for CASRLDRWNTEAFF.

The V call is TRBV18, the J call TRBJ2-7; weak D call: TRBD1 (6 bases). Germline values: CDR1 KGHSH, CDR2 LQKENI. This CDR3 is 14 amino acids long. Deletions cut 3 bases from V and 2 bases from J, with 11 bases between. The CDR3 coding sequence is TGTGCCAGCTCACCCTATTCAGGGGCCTACGAGCAGTACTTC. It specifies CASSPYSGAYEQYF.

The chain joins TRBV7-3 to TRBJ2-3; 10 positions match TRBD2. The CDR3 runs 16 residues. Germline lookup yields CDR1 SGHTA and CDR2 FQGTGA. V was clipped by 2 bases and J by 6 bases; unmatched bases: 8. For the CDR3, the DNA is TGTGCCAGCAGCTTACTTGGGACTAGCGTAGGGGATACGCAGTATTTT. It translates to CASSLLGTSVGDTQYF.

This clone appeared once. The chain joins TRBV5-1 to TRBJ2-1, with D tentatively TRBD1 (6 bases). CDR1 and CDR2 (germline): SGHRS, YFSETQ. This CDR3 comprises 13 residues. The V end was cut by 4 bases, the J end by 5 bases, with 10 bases between. DNA of the CDR3: TGCGCCAGCAGCCACGGACAGAACAATGAGCAGTTCTTC. This encodes CASSHGQNNEQFF.

This chain joins TRBV5-1 and TRBJ1-1; D possibly corresponds to TRBD1 (5 bases). The CDR3 is 15 amino acids. Trimming left V 4 bases short and J 4 bases short, with 17 bases between. The germline gives CDR1 SGHRS, CDR2 YFSETQ. CDR3 nucleotide sequence: TGCGCCAGCAGCCAAGGGAGTCCCGGGGGCACTGAAGCTTTCTTT. Its protein product is CASSQGSPGGTEAFF. The entire variable domain, with the rest obtained from reference TRBV5-1 and TRBJ1-1, is as follows: KAGVTQTPRYLIKTRGQQVTLSCSPISGHRSVSWYQQTPGQGLQFLFEYFSETQRNKGNFPGRFSGRQFSNSRSEMNVSTLELGDSALYLCASSQGSPGGTEAFFGQGTRLTVV.

This clone has ten or more counts. The rearrangement joins TRBV11-3 to TRBJ2-7; D remains ambiguous. Germline CDR1 is SGHNT and CDR2 is YENEEA. This CDR3 has 14 amino acids. V was clipped by 2 bases and J by 0 bases, with 8 bases between them. This CDR3 reads CASSLKGYSYEQYF. In nucleotides, the CDR3 is TGTGCCAGCAGCTTAAAAGGATACTCCTACGAGCAGTACTTC.